A single T cell receptor beta chain is shown here with its context. Its antigen is currently unknown. This record comes from a study of early stage breast cancer tumors. The CDR3 totals 13 residues. V gave up 0 bases and J gave up 7 bases, with 10 bases separating them. CDR1 and CDR2 (germline): SGHRS, YFSETQ. Findings of the study overall: Most shared enriched TCRB sequences were commonly generated ones.

This table comes from immunoSEQ multiplex PCR, and its TCRdb copy is limited to in-frame clones, with some not included. The sample contains about 28,000 clones, 80% of which appear only once. The chain combines TRBV5-1 with TRBJ1-2; D is possibly TRBD1 (6 bases). The clonotype originates from a person between 55 and 69 years old with breast cancer. Sequenced sample: blood. CDR3 sequence (DNA): TGCGCCAGCAGCTTGGACAGGGTCTCTGGCTACACCTTC. Translation: CASSLDRVSGYTF.